This T cell receptor (beta chain) was obtained from a study of chemoradiotherapy in HPV16-positive cancers. Overall study: Candidate HPV-specific clones and shared TCR motifs came from two HPV16-positive patients.

The CDR3 is made up of 11 amino acids. Looked up from germline, CDR1 is GTSNPN and CDR2 is SVGIG (reference sequence). The ends were cut back, 5 bases at V and 10 bases at J, with 13 bases in the middle. Data came from immunoSEQ multiplex PCR; TCRdb stores just in-frame clones and leaves some out. The table has about 14,000 clones, more than 70% seen once. J is TRBJ2-3 and V is TRBV30; D is unresolved. The sequence derives from a human donor with HPV-associated anogenital cancer. This specimen was tumor tissue, taken from a patient who underwent chemoradiotherapy. The CDR3 loop is CAWALGEAQYF. CDR3 coding DNA: TGTGCCTGGGCTCTGGGTGAGGCGCAGTATTTT.